This T cell receptor (beta chain) was sequenced during a study of blood T cell repertoires in COVID-19. The overall study: Samples representing acute and convalescent COVID-19 were sourced from the United States, Italy and Spain. PBMCs, B-cell-depleted T cells, or T cells provided the cDNA or gDNA that made up the material.

V lost 6 bases to trimming and J lost 4 bases, with 15 bases between them. Germline V gives CDR1 SEHNR, CDR2 FQNEAQ (reference sequence). CDR3 length equals 15 residues. In the study's own analysis: Reference gene primers were amplified, and this amplification served to estimate nucleated cell counts. The method was immunoSEQ multiplex PCR; TCRdb's version includes in-frame clones alone and lacks a portion of them. The DNA was the basis for D and trimming; V, J and clone size are from that table. Of fewer than 85,000 clones listed, over 60% are singletons. The sample consisted of peripheral blood. The source of this sequence is a woman of 80 years or more with active or convalescent COVID-19. V and J are TRBV7-9 and TRBJ1-4; D possibly corresponds to TRBD1 (6 bases). The CDR3 DNA is TGTGCCAGCAGTTCTGGGGGGGCTTTTAATGAAAAACTGTTTTTT. Translated: CASSSGGAFNEKLFF.